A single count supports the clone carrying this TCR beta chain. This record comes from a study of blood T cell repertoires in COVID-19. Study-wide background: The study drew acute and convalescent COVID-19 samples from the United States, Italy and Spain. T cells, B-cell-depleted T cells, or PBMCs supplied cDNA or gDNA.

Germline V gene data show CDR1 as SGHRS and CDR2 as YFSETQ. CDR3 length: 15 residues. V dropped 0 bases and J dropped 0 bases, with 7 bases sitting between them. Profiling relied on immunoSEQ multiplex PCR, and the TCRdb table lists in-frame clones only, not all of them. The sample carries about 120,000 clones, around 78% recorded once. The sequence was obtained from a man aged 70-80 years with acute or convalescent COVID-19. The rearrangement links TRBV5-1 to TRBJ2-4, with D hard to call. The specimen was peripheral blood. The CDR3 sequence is CASSLDNLAKNIQYF. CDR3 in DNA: TGCGCCAGCAGCTTGGACAACCTAGCCAAAAACATTCAGTACTTC.